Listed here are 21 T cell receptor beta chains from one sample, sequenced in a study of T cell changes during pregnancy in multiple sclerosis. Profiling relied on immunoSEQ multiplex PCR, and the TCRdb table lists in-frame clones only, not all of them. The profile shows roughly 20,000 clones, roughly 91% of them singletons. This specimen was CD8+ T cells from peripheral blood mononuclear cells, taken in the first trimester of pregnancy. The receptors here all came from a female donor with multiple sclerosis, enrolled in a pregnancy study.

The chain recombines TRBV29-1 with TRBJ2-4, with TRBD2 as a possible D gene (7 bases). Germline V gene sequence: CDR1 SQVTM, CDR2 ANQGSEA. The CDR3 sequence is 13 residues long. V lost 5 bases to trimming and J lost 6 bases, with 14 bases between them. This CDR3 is CSVSGGSGNIQYF. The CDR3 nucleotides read TGCAGCGTTTCGGGGGGCTCGGGAAACATTCAGTACTTC.

The DNA for the CDR3 is TGCGCCAGCAGTCATCGGGGAGGGACCCCCACCCACCATGAGCAGTTCTTC. This codes for CASSHRGGTPTHHEQFF. The J gene is TRBJ2-1, the V gene TRBV23-1; 7 positions match TRBD2. TRBV23-1 qualifies as an ORF whose function is uncertain. This CDR3 has 17 residues. J gave up 8 bases and V 3 bases, and 16 bases lay outside the gene matches.

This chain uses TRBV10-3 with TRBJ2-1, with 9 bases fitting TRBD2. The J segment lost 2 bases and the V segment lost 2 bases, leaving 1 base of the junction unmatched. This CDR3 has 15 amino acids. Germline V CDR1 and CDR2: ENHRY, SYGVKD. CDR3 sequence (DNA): TGTGCCATCAGTGAGCCTAGCGGGGCCTACAATGAGCAGTTCTTC. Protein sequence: CAISEPSGAYNEQFF.

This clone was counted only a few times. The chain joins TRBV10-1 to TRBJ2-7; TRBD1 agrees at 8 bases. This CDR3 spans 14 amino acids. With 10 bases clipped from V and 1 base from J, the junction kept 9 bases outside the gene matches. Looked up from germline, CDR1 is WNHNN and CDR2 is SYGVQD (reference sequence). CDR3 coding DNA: TGCGCCAATTCACGACAGGGGACTTCCTACGAGCAGTACTTC. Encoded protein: CANSRQGTSYEQYF.

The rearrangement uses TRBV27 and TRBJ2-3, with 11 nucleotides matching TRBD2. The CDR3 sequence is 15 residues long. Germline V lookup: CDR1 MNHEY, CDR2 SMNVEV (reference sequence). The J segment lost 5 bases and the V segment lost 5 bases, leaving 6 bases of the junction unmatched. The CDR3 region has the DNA TGTGCCAGCAGTCTACTAGCGGGAGCGGGAGATACGCAGTATTTT. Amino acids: CASSLLAGAGDTQYF.

CDR3 sequence: CASSEAFGQGSLPQHF. In DNA form, the CDR3 reads TGTGCCAGCAGTGAAGCGTTCGGACAGGGCTCTCTGCCCCAGCATTTT. The chain has TRBV6-1 and TRBJ1-5; 8 positions agree with TRBD1. The germline V gene encodes CDR1 MNHNS and CDR2 SASEGT. Trimming cost V 0 bases and J 9 bases; bases outside gene matches: 10. This CDR3 has 16 residues.

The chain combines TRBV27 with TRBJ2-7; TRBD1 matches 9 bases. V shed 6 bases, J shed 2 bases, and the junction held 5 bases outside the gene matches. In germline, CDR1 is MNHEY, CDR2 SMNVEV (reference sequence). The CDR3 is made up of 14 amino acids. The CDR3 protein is CASRQGASTYEQYF. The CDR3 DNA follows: TGTGCCAGCAGACAGGGGGCGTCGACCTACGAGCAGTACTTC.

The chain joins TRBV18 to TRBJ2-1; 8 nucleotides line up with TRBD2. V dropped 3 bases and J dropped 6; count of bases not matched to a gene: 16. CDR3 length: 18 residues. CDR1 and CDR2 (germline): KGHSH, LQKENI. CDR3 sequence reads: CASSPPGPREVIINEQFF. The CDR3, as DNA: TGTGCCAGCTCACCCCCGGGACCGCGGGAGGTTATTATCAATGAGCAGTTCTTC.

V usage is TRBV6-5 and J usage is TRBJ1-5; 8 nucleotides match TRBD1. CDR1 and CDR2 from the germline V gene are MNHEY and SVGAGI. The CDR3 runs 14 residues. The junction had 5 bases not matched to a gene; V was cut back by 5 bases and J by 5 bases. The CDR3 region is CASSMGQEDQPQHF. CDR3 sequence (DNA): TGTGCCAGCAGTATGGGACAGGAGGATCAGCCCCAGCATTTT.

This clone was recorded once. In DNA form, the CDR3 reads TGTGCCAGCAGCCACTATCCGGGACTAGCGGGCCCTCTCTCCTACAATGAGCAGTTCTTC. This encodes CASSHYPGLAGPLSYNEQFF. The chain recombines TRBV4-2 with TRBJ2-1, with 12 bases lining up with TRBD2. Germline lookup yields CDR1 LGHNA and CDR2 YNFKEQ. J gave up 0 bases and V 3 bases, and 12 bases lay outside the gene matches. This CDR3 is 20 amino acids long.

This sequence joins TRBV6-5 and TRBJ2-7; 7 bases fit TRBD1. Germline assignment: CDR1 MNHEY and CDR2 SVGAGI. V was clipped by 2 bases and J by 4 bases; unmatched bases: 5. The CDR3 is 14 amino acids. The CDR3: CASSYQGGGYEQYF. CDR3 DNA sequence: TGTGCCAGCAGTTACCAAGGGGGCGGGTACGAGCAGTACTTC.

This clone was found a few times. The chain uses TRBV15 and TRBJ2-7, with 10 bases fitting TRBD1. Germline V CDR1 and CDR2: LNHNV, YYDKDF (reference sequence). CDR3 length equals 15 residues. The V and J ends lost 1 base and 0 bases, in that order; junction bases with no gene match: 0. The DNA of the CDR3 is TGTGCCACCAGCAGAGGGACAGGGGGCTCCTACGAGCAGTACTTC. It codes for CATSRGTGGSYEQYF.

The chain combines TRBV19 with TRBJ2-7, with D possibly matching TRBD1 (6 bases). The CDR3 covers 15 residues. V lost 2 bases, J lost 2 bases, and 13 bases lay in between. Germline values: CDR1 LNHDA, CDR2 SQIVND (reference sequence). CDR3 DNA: TGTGCCAGTAGTATACGGCAGGGGAGAACCTACGAGCAGTACTTC. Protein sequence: CASSIRQGRTYEQYF.

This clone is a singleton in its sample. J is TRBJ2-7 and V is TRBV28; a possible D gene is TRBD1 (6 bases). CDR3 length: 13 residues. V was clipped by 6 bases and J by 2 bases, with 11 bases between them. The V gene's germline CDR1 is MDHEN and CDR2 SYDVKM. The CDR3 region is CASSEDRTYEQYF. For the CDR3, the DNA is TGTGCCAGCAGCGAGGACAGAACCTACGAGCAGTACTTC.

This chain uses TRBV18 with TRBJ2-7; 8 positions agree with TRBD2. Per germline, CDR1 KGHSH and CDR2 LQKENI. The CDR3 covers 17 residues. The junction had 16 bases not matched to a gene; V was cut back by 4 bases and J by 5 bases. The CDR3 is CASSQEHLAGILNEQYF. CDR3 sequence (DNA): TGTGCCAGCTCACAAGAGCATTTAGCGGGGATTTTAAACGAGCAGTACTTC. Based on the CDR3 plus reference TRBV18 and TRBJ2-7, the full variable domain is NAGVMQNPRHLVRRRGQEARLRCSPMKGHSHVYWYRQLPEEGLKFMVYLQKENIIDESGMPKERFSAEFPKEGPSILRIQQVVRGDSAAYFCASSQEHLAGILNEQYFGPGTRLTVT.

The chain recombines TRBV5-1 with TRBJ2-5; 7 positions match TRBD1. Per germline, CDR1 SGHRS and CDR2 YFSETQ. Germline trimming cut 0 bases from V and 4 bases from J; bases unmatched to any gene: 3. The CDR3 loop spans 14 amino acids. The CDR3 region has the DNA TGCGCCAGCAGCTTGGCCGAGGGGGCAGAGACCCAGTACTTC. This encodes CASSLAEGAETQYF. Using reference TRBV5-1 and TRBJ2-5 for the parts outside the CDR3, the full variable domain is KAGVTQTPRYLIKTRGQQVTLSCSPISGHRSVSWYQQTPGQGLQFLFEYFSETQRNKGNFPGRFSGRQFSNSRSEMNVSTLELGDSALYLCASSLAEGAETQYFGPGTRLLVL.

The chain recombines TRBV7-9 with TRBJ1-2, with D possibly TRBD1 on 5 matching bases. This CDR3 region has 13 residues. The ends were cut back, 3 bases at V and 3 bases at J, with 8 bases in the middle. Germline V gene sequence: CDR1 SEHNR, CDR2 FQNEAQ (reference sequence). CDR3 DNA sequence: TGTGCCAGCAGCTTCGGGGGACACTATGGCTACACCTTC. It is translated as CASSFGGHYGYTF.

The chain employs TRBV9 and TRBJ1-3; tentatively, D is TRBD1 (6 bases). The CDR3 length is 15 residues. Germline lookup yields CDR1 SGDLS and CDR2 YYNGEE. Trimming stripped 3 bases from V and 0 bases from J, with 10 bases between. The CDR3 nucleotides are TGTGCCAGCAGCGCGGGACATTCCTCTGGAAACACCATATATTTT. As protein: CASSAGHSSGNTIYF.

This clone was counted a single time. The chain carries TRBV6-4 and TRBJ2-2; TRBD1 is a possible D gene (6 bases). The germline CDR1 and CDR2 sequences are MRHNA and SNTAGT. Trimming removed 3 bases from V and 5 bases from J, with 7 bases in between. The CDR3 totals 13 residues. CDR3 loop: CASSEGTTGELFF. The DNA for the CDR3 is TGTGCCAGCAGTGAAGGGACAACCGGGGAGCTGTTTTTT.

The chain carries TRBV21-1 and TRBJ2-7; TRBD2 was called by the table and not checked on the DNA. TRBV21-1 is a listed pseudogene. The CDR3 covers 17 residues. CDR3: CASSKAKTSGSSYEQYF. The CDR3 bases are TGTGCCAGCAGCAAGGCCAAAACTAGCGGAAGCTCCTACGAGCAGTACTTC.

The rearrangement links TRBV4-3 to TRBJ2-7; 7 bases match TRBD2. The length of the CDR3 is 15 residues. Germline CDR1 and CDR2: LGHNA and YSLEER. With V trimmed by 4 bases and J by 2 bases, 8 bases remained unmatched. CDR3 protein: CASSPRAGDPYEQYF. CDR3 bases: TGCGCCAGCAGCCCGAGGGCGGGAGATCCCTACGAGCAGTACTTC.